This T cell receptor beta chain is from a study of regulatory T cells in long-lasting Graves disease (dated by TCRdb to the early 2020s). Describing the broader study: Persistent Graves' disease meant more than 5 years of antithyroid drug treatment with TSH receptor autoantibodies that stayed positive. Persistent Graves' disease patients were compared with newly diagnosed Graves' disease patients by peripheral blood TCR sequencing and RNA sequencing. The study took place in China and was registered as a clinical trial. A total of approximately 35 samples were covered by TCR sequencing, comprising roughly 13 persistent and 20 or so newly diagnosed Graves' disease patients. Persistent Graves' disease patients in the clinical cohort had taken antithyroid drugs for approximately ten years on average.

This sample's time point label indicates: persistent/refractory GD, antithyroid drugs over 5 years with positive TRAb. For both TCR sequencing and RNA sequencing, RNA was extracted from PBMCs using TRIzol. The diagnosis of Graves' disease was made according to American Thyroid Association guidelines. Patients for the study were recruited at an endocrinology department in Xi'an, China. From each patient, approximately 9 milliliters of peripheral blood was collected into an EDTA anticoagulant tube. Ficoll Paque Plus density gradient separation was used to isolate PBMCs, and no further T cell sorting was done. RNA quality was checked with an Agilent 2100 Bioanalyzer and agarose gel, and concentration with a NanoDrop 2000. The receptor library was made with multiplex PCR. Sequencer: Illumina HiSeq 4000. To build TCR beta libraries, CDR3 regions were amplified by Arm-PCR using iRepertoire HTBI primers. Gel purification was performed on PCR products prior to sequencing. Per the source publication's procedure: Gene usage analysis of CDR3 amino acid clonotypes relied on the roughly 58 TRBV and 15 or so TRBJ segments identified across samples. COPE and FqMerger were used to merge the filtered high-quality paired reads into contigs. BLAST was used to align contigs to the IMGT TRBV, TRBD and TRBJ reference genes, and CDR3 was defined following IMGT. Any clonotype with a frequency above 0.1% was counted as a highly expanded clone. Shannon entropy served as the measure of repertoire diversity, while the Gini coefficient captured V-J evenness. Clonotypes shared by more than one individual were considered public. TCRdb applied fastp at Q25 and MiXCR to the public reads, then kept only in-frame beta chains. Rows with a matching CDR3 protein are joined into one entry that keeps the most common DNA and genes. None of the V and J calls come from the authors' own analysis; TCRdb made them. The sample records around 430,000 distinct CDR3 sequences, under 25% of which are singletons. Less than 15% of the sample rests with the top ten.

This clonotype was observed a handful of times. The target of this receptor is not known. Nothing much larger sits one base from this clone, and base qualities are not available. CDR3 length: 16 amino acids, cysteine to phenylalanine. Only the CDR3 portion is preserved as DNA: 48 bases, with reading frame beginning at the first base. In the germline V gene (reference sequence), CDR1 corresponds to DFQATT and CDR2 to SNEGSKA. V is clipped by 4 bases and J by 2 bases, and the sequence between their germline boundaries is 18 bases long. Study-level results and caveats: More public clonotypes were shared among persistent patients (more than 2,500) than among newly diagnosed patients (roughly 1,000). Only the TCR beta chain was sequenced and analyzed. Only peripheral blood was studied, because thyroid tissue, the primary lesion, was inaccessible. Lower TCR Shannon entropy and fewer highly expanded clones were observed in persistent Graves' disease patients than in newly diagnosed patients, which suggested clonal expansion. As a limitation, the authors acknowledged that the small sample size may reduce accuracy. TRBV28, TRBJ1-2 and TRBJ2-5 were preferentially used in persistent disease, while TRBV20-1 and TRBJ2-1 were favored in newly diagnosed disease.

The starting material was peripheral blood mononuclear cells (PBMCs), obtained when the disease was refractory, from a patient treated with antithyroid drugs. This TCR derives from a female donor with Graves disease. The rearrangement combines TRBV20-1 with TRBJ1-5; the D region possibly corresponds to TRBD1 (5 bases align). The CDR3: CSAKGWPTWGNQPQHF. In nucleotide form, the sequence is TGCAGTGCTAAGGGGTGGCCGACTTGGGGCAATCAGCCCCAGCATTTT.